Detailed here is one T cell receptor (beta chain). The antigen it binds to is not known. It has no much larger one-base neighbor in the sample; base qualities were not kept. Its CDR3 holds 14 amino acids, cysteine through phenylalanine. Only CDR3 DNA is held: 42 bases, read in frame from base 1. V and J are trimmed by 5 bases and 10 bases, and the gene matches miss 11 bases of the junction. For CDR1 and CDR2, the germline V gene (reference sequence) lists LNHNV and YYDKDF. These data originate in a study of CD8+ T cells in alopecia areata (dated by TCRdb to 2017 to 2018). Study-wide context: Treated patients were enrolled in an open-label pilot trial of oral tofacitinib, 5 to 10 mg twice daily, for moderate-to-severe alopecia areata. In humans, TCRbeta sequencing was performed on scalp tissue and on sorted CD4+ and CD8+ peripheral blood T cells from healthy controls and from patients with patchy or totalis/universalis alopecia areata. RNA was obtained with the PAXgene miRNA kit for fixed scalp, the miRNeasy kit for PBMCs, and the RNeasy kit for mouse skin. In both human patients and the C3H/HeJ mouse model, the study applied high-throughput TCRbeta sequencing to look at T cell clonal expansion in alopecia areata. Tofacitinib-treated patients had biopsies at baseline and at 4 and 24 weeks of treatment, with a later scalp biopsy in several patients. In treated patients, disease severity was measured using the SALT score, which gives the percentage of scalp surface area affected. Patients received tofacitinib for 6 to 18 months and were then followed off drug for 6 months to check for delayed response and recurrence. TCRbeta CDR3 regions were amplified by immunoSEQ multiplex PCR using 35 Vbeta forward and 13 Jbeta reverse primers. Scalp clonality was compared across normal scalp (n=4), patchy alopecia areata scalp (n=8), and alopecia totalis/universalis scalp (n=8).

What the study reported, not specific to this receptor: Resident alphabeta T cells in normal human skin are also sequenced, complicating scalp TCR repertoire analysis, unlike mouse skin dominated by gammadelta T cells. Compared with normal scalp, lesional scalp, particularly in alopecia totalis/universalis, had higher clonality and more expanded CD8+ clones, which suggests antigenic drive. Because the treated cohort was small and included a single nonresponder, larger studies are needed to assess links between baseline CD8+ expansion and response. Shared TCR sequences between patients were less evident than in mice, which may be partly attributable to HLA diversity in the patient population. Tofacitinib significantly lowered scalp clonality and the number of expanded CD8+ clones among the top 100 scalp clones. During tofacitinib treatment, many expanded lesional clones stuck around in both scalp and blood, and this persistence may partly explain why relapse happens after treatment is stopped.

In light of the paper, this sample's treatment or condition label describes: oral pan-JAK inhibitor, 5-10 mg twice daily. From alopecia areata patients, peripheral blood was collected along with lesional scalp punch biopsies. PBMCs were separated by density centrifugation and stained for CD3, CD4 and CD8, after which CD4+ and CD8+ T cells were sorted on a FACSAria. Libraries came from the immunoSEQ multiplex PCR assay. RNA was extracted from all samples and reverse transcribed into cDNA, which served as template for TCR sequencing. First-strand cDNA was synthesized using SuperScript III with a 2:1 mix of oligo-dT and random hexamers. A synthetic immune receptor repertoire was used to measure amplification bias, and any remaining bias was corrected computationally. As for how the authors treated the data: Raw reads were preprocessed for error removal, and CDR3 was defined according to IMGT conventions as running from the conserved cysteine to phenylalanine. To get clonality, Shannon entropy was normalized by log2 of the number of productive unique TCRs and the result was subtracted from 1. Whether each scalp clone was CD4 or CD8 was inferred by checking scalp TCRbeta sequences against the CD4 and CD8 repertoires from sorted blood. TCRdb holds this immuneACCESS table with in-frame rearrangements only. Some clones are missing; in checked studies, unresolved V genes explain under half, and the rest has no known cause. V and J calls plus clone size are reproduced from that table; the DNA served to infer D and trimming. The sample table lists tens of thousands of clones, under 60% of them with a count of one. The top ten clones comprise approximately 20% of the sample.

The V gene is TRBV15 and the J gene is TRBJ2-1; 7 central nucleotides agree with TRBD2. The origin of this receptor is a human donor with alopecia areata. The input for sequencing was CD8+ T cells sorted from blood, taken around week 36, from a patient treated with tofacitinib. The CDR3 amino acid sequence is: CATSPTSRDREQFF. The sequence in DNA is TGTGCCACCAGCCCGACTAGCCGGGATCGGGAGCAGTTCTTC.